These 19 T cell receptor beta chains share one sample of origin, sequenced in a study of T-cell reconstitution after alpha-beta-depleted transplantation in children. Unique molecular identifiers were built into the TCRbeta library. TCRdb reprocessed the PCR reads with MiXCR, giving one entry per CDR3 protein. The sample records 530,000 or so distinct CDR3 sequences, over 20% being singletons. The source was PBMCs, collected before TCRalphabeta/CD19-depleted stem cell transplant. The receptors originated from a boy younger than two with Wiskott-Aldrich syndrome, due to receive a stem cell transplant.

This rearrangement joins TRBV5-1 to TRBJ2-7; no firm D call. The CDR3 spans 14 residues. Per the germline V gene, CDR1 is SGHRS and CDR2 is YFSETQ. The ends were cut back, 0 bases at V and 2 bases at J, with 9 bases in the middle. This CDR3 is CASSLAGSPYEQYF. The CDR3, as DNA: TGCGCCAGCAGCTTGGCCGGGTCGCCCTACGAGCAGTACTTC.

This clonotype was counted only a few times. This chain links TRBV10-2 with TRBJ2-7; 7 positions agree with TRBD1. CDR1 and CDR2 from the germline V gene are WSHSY and SAAADI. CDR3 size: 14 residues. Trimming at V came to 4 bases and at J to 4 bases, leaving 7 bases not matched to a gene. The CDR3 bases are TGCGCCAGCAGTGTTTCGGGACAGCAATACGAGCAGTACTTC. Its translation: CASSVSGQQYEQYF.

This clonotype was detected a few times. The genes are TRBV4-1 and TRBJ2-5; D gene ambiguous. Germline V gene data show CDR1 as MGHRA and CDR2 as YSYEKL. Trimming took off 0 bases at V and 2 bases at J, with 10 bases between the two ends. The CDR3 contains 15 residues. The CDR3 DNA reads as TGCGCCAGCAGCCAAGATCCAGATCTACAAGAGACCCAGTACTTC. Amino acid sequence: CASSQDPDLQETQYF.

This clonotype has a handful of counts. The CDR3 is CATSQKGLYNEQFF. In nucleotides, the CDR3 is TGTGCCACCAGCCAAAAGGGACTATACAATGAGCAGTTCTTC. V and J are TRBV15 and TRBJ2-1; TRBD2 matches 7 bases. There are 14 residues in the CDR3. The ends lost 5 bases at V and 4 bases at J; junction bases unmatched: 5. CDR1 is LNHNV and CDR2 is YYDKDF in the germline V gene (reference sequence).

This clonotype occurred a few times. The CDR3 DNA reads as TGTGCCAGCAGTCGACGGACGGGACCGATAAACTATGGCTACACCTTC. This translates into CASSRRTGPINYGYTF. The chain employs TRBV12-3 or TRBV12-4 and TRBJ1-2; tentatively, D is TRBD1 (5 bases). Trimming cost V 5 bases and J 2 bases, with 18 bases left between them. CDR3 length: 16 amino acids.

The chain employs TRBV5-1 and TRBJ2-1, with a tentative D call TRBD1 (5 bases). Germline CDR1 is SGHRS and CDR2 is YFSETQ. This CDR3 comprises 14 residues. Deletions cut 4 bases from V and 8 bases from J, with 16 bases between. CDR3 sequence reads: CASSSLDKVDEQFF. CDR3 DNA sequence: TGCGCCAGCAGCAGCCTGGACAAGGTGGATGAGCAGTTCTTC.

This rearrangement joins TRBV20-1 to TRBJ2-2; 11 bases map to TRBD2. Per germline, CDR1 DFQATT and CDR2 SNEGSKA (reference sequence). The CDR3 extends over 16 amino acids. The V and J ends lost 0 bases and 6 bases, in that order; junction bases with no gene match: 6. In DNA, the CDR3 is TGCAGTGCTAGAGAGACTAGCGGGATGGAGTCCGGGGAGCTGTTTTTT. The encoded protein is CSARETSGMESGELFF.

The J gene is TRBJ1-1, the V gene TRBV24-1; D possibly corresponds to TRBD1 (5 bases). The germline V gene encodes CDR1 KGHDR and CDR2 SFDVKD. Between the trimmed V and J ends, which lost 2 bases and 3 bases, there was a span of 9 bases. The CDR3 sequence is 14 residues long. The CDR3 nucleotides are TGTGCCACCAGTGATTCCAGGGATTACACTGAAGCTTTCTTT. Protein: CATSDSRDYTEAFF.

The chain couples TRBV5-1 to TRBJ2-1; 14 bases fit TRBD2. This CDR3 is 16 amino acids long. V was clipped by 3 bases and J by 8 bases; unmatched bases: 7. Germline V gene lookup returns CDR1 SGHRS and CDR2 YFSETQ. The CDR3 spells CASSSGLAGGGDEQFF. The CDR3 coding sequence is TGCGCCAGCAGCTCCGGACTAGCGGGAGGCGGAGATGAGCAGTTCTTC.

In its sample, this clonotype was seen a few times. This chain uses TRBV20-1 with TRBJ2-7; the match to TRBD1 covers 9 bases. V was pared by 4 bases and J by 3 bases, with 1 base of the junction left unmatched. CDR1 and CDR2 from the germline V gene are DFQATT and SNEGSKA (reference sequence). The CDR3 has 12 amino acids. The DNA of the CDR3 is TGCAGTGCTACGGACAGGGGCTACGAGCAGTACTTC. Translating gives CSATDRGYEQYF.

The chain recombines TRBV6-1 with TRBJ2-1; 8 bases fit TRBD2. The V gene end was trimmed by 0 bases and the J gene end by 8 bases; junction bases not matched to a gene: 12. The CDR3 has 17 residues. Germline V CDR1 and CDR2: MNHNS, SASEGT. The CDR3 DNA is TGTGCCAGCAGTGAAGCGCGGGGGGAGGGCCCCAGGGATGAGCAGTTCTTC. It codes for CASSEARGEGPRDEQFF.

This clonotype was recorded a few times. The J gene is TRBJ1-1, the V gene TRBV12-3 or TRBV12-4, with no clear D. V shed 6 bases and J shed 1 base, with 9 bases lying between them. The CDR3 consists of 13 residues. CDR3 residues: CASSSRWNTEAFF. DNA of the CDR3: TGTGCCAGCAGCTCTCGGTGGAACACTGAAGCTTTCTTT.

This clonotype was seen ten or more times. The chain employs TRBV18 and TRBJ2-2, with D hard to call. CDR3 length: 14 amino acids. Germline V gives CDR1 KGHSH, CDR2 LQKENI. V was pared by 8 bases and J by 1 base, with 11 bases between. The CDR3 spells CASSPRQNTGELFF. The CDR3, as DNA: TGTGCCAGCAGCCCCCGACAGAACACCGGGGAGCTGTTTTTT.

The genes are TRBV27 and TRBJ2-5; 9 positions agree with TRBD1. The germline V gene encodes CDR1 MNHEY and CDR2 SMNVEV (reference sequence). Trimming cost V 4 bases and J 7 bases; bases outside gene matches: 13. The CDR3 runs 16 residues. The CDR3 reads CASSSLGDRDGGTQYF. The CDR3 DNA follows: TGTGCCAGCAGTTCCCTTGGGGACAGGGATGGAGGGACCCAGTACTTC.

This clonotype was seen a few times. The V call is TRBV20-1, the J call TRBJ2-2; 7 positions agree with TRBD2. The J segment lost 5 bases and the V segment lost 0 bases, leaving 6 bases of the junction unmatched. This CDR3 region has 15 residues. Germline CDR1 is DFQATT and CDR2 is SNEGSKA (reference sequence). This chain's CDR3 is CSARDPSGKTGELFF. The CDR3 DNA follows: TGCAGTGCTAGAGATCCTAGCGGAAAGACCGGGGAGCTGTTTTTT.

This clonotype was found a few times. The chain links TRBV12-3 or TRBV12-4 to TRBJ2-5; 9 positions agree with TRBD2. This CDR3 has 16 residues. J was trimmed by 5 bases and V by 1 base; bases with no gene match: 8. The CDR3 protein is CASSLDVSGSMETQYF. The CDR3 nucleotides read TGTGCCAGCAGTTTAGATGTTAGCGGGAGCATGGAGACCCAGTACTTC.

CDR3 region: CASSAGISGIRQETQYF. The CDR3 DNA follows: TGTGCCAGCAGTGCGGGGATTAGCGGGATACGACAAGAGACCCAGTACTTC. This rearrangement joins TRBV12-3 or TRBV12-4 to TRBJ2-5, with 8 bases identical to TRBD2. V trimming: 5 bases; J trimming: 2 bases; junction bases outside the gene matches: 13. The CDR3 totals 17 residues.

There are a few counts of this clonotype. The chain employs TRBV28 and TRBJ1-5; D is unclear. The CDR3 extends over 16 amino acids. Germline V lookup: CDR1 MDHEN, CDR2 SYDVKM. V lost 5 bases and J 0 bases, leaving 14 bases between the germline ends. The chain's CDR3 is CASSPGGLYSNQPQHF. As DNA, the CDR3 is TGTGCCAGCAGTCCAGGAGGGCTTTATAGCAATCAGCCCCAGCATTTT.

This clonotype was counted only a few times. The chain recombines TRBV25-1 with TRBJ2-1; the match to TRBD2 covers 12 bases. CDR3 length equals 15 residues. Germline values: CDR1 MGHDK, CDR2 SYGVNS. V was clipped by 3 bases and J by 4 bases; unmatched bases: 1. The CDR3: CASSDGTSGYNEQFF. The DNA for the CDR3 is TGTGCCAGCAGTGACGGGACTAGCGGGTACAATGAGCAGTTCTTC.